This T cell receptor beta chain was captured by sequencing in a study of T cells in Graves' hyperthyroidism and ophthalmopathy. From RNA transcripts, TCR beta CDR3 regions were amplified. RT-PCR in the first round (using the HTBI primer set) targeted the TCR CDR3. TCRdb fed the multiplex PCR reads into MiXCR, producing one record per CDR3 protein. The sample lists about 300,000 distinct CDR3 sequences; 15% to 20% were seen once. This clonotype was found many times. V lost 1 base to trimming and J lost 6 bases; unmatched junction nucleotides: 3. The CDR3 loop spans 14 amino acids. CDR1 and CDR2 (germline): DFQATT, SNEGSKA (reference sequence). Stable Graves' hyperthyroidism meant no ophthalmopathy progression within 18 months.

Sequencing used blood. The V and J genes are TRBV20-1 and TRBJ2-2; 9 bases map to TRBD2. This receptor was identified in a man aged 30 to 45 with Graves' hyperthyroidism. The CDR3 region is CSARVAGDAGELFF. The CDR3 DNA reads as TGCAGTGCTAGAGTAGCGGGAGATGCCGGGGAGCTGTTTTTT.